This TCR beta chain was recovered during a study of blood T cell repertoires in COVID-19. Background on the study: The United States, Italy and Spain supplied acute and convalescent COVID-19 samples. Nucleic acid was either cDNA or gDNA, and it came from T cells, B-cell-depleted T cells, or PBMCs.

In the authors' workflow: Amplification with reference gene primers provided the estimates of nucleated cell counts. Assay used: immunoSEQ multiplex PCR; TCRdb lists only in-frame clones, some missing. That table furnishes V, J and clone size, whereas the DNA furnished D and trimming. The profile covers approximately 400,000 clones, with 81% appearing a single time and more than 0.95% taken by the ten largest. Germline V lookup: CDR1 MDHEN, CDR2 SYDVKM. This CDR3 spans 12 amino acids. Trimming removed 3 bases from V and 7 bases from J, with 6 bases in between. The sequence came from a human donor with acute or convalescent COVID-19. The donor label of this sample is uncertain. Sequences were obtained from peripheral blood. The rearrangement links TRBV28 to TRBJ1-4; the D is unclear. As DNA, the CDR3 is TGTGCCAGCAGTTTGGTCGGTGAAAAACTGTTTTTT. Translation: CASSLVGEKLFF.